Presented here are 19 T cell receptor beta chains from one specimen sequenced in a study of cytomegalovirus exposure and HLA in healthy donors. Amplification used 60 Vbeta primers and 13 Jbeta primers. Clones were read by immunoSEQ multiplex PCR, and TCRdb kept only the in-frame ones, dropping some. The table shows around 140,000 clones, with roughly 9% occurring only once. Source material: PBMCs. These receptors came from a woman in her forties in good health and CMV-seropositive.

This clone has just a few counts. The chain combines TRBV18 with TRBJ2-1; D possibly corresponds to TRBD2 (6 bases). CDR3 size: 18 residues. The germline gives CDR1 KGHSH, CDR2 LQKENI. V shed 0 bases and J shed 5 bases, with 20 bases lying between them. The CDR3 DNA reads TGTGCCAGCTCACCACCGAAGGGTGGAGGGAAGAAGGACAATGAGCAGTTCTTC. Encoded protein: CASSPPKGGGKKDNEQFF.

This clone turned up a few times. The CDR3 DNA sequence: TGCAGTGCTAGGAAGCCAACTGAAGCTTTCTTT. Its translation: CSARKPTEAFF. This rearrangement joins TRBV20-1 to TRBJ1-1, with D unresolved. Germline V gives CDR1 DFQATT, CDR2 SNEGSKA (reference sequence). V was pared by 3 bases and J by 5 bases, with 7 bases between. The length of the CDR3 is 11 residues.

The rearrangement uses TRBV15 and TRBJ2-5; TRBD1 matches at 7 bases. After removal of 4 bases from V and 2 bases from J, the junction contained 10 bases not matched to a gene. The CDR3 spans 16 residues. CDR1 and CDR2 (germline): LNHNV, YYDKDF (reference sequence). The CDR3 DNA sequence: TGTGCCACCAGCACTAACCCGGGACAGCCTCAAGAGACCCAGTACTTC. This gives the protein CATSTNPGQPQETQYF.

Only a few counts were recorded for this clone. V is TRBV7-9 and J is TRBJ1-3; 10 nucleotides agree with TRBD1. Germline values: CDR1 SEHNR, CDR2 FQNEAQ (reference sequence). The CDR3 covers 13 residues. Unmatched junction bases numbered 5, after V lost 8 bases and J lost 7 bases. CDR3 nucleotides: TGTGCCAGCGGGGACAGGGGCGGTAACACCATATATTTT. It is translated as CASGDRGGNTIYF.

The chain uses TRBV21-1 and TRBJ2-7; the table's D gene call, TRBD1, was not cross checked with the DNA. TRBV21-1 is noted as a pseudogene. This CDR3 is 21 amino acids long. The CDR3 sequence: CASSKAQEGQGIPSSSYEQYF. The CDR3 bases are TGTGCCAGCAGCAAAGCGCAGGAGGGACAGGGAATTCCTTCGAGCTCCTACGAGCAGTACTTC.

This clone has just a few counts. CDR3 coding DNA: TGTGCCAGCAGGCGGGGGAGGGCCTACGAGCAGTACTTC. Amino acid sequence: CASRRGRAYEQYF. The J gene is TRBJ2-7, the V gene TRBV6-1; 7 bases are shared with TRBD2. The V and J ends lost 6 bases and 2 bases, in that order; junction bases with no gene match: 4. The CDR3 has 13 residues. Germline lookup yields CDR1 MNHNS and CDR2 SASEGT.

This clone was recorded a few times. At the DNA level, this CDR3 is encoded by other sequences in the same sample as well. For the CDR3, the DNA is TGCGCCAGCAGCTTGATGCCCGATCAGGGTGGGACTCAGTACTTC. This codes for CASSLMPDQGGTQYF. The chain couples TRBV5-1 to TRBJ2-5, with D maybe TRBD2 (6 bases). The CDR3 totals 15 residues. The germline V gene encodes CDR1 SGHRS and CDR2 YFSETQ. V dropped 1 base and J dropped 11 bases, with 21 bases sitting between them. The full variable domain, rest sourced from reference TRBV5-1 and TRBJ2-5, is KAGVTQTPRYLIKTRGQQVTLSCSPISGHRSVSWYQQTPGQGLQFLFEYFSETQRNKGNFPGRFSGRQFSNSRSEMNVSTLELGDSALYLCASSLMPDQGGTQYFGPGTRLLVL.

V is TRBV29-1 and J is TRBJ1-1; D may be TRBD1 (5 bases). Trimming stripped 5 bases from V and 2 bases from J, with 15 bases between. This CDR3 is built from 14 residues. The germline V gene encodes CDR1 SQVTM and CDR2 ANQGSEA. The CDR3: CSVSSMGGNTEAFF. Written as DNA, the CDR3 is TGCAGCGTTAGTTCCATGGGGGGTAACACTGAAGCTTTCTTT. The full variable domain, in which reference TRBV29-1 and TRBJ1-1 provide the parts outside the CDR3, is SAVISQKPSRDICQRGTSLTIQCQVDSQVTMMFWYRQQPGQSLTLIATANQGSEATYESGFVIDKFPISRPNLTFSTLTVSNMSPEDSSIYLCSVSSMGGNTEAFFGQGTRLTVV.

The rearrangement uses TRBV29-1 and TRBJ1-2, with 11 bases fitting TRBD1. Germline loops: CDR1 SQVTM, CDR2 ANQGSEA. The V segment lost 3 bases and the J segment 3 bases; nucleotides outside the gene matches: 9. The CDR3 is 16 amino acids. CDR3 nucleotides: TGCAGCGTTGATTGGGGGGACAGGGGGAGCCACTATGGCTACACCTTC. Protein product: CSVDWGDRGSHYGYTF. Supplemented by reference TRBV29-1 and TRBJ1-2, the full variable domain reads SAVISQKPSRDICQRGTSLTIQCQVDSQVTMMFWYRQQPGQSLTLIATANQGSEATYESGFVIDKFPISRPNLTFSTLTVSNMSPEDSSIYLCSVDWGDRGSHYGYTFGSGTRLTVV.

V usage is TRBV2 and J usage is TRBJ2-2; TRBD2 matches 7 bases. The V gene's germline CDR1 is SNHLY and CDR2 FYNNEI. The CDR3 contains 13 residues. In DNA, the CDR3 is TGTGCTGGGGCAGGGAGGGCCACCGGGGAGCTGTTTTTT. This encodes CAGAGRATGELFF.

A few counts support this clone. The rearrangement links TRBV6-6 to TRBJ2-3; the match to TRBD2 covers 9 bases. The V gene end was trimmed by 11 bases and the J gene end by 3 bases; junction bases not matched to a gene: 6. This CDR3 is 13 amino acids long. Germline loops: CDR1 MNHNY, CDR2 SVGAGI (reference sequence). The DNA of the CDR3 is TGTGCCCACAGCGGGGGGTTTACAGATACGCAGTATTTT. Its translation: CAHSGGFTDTQYF.

This clone has more than one count but fewer than ten. The rearrangement uses TRBV2 and TRBJ2-7; tentatively, D is TRBD2 (7 bases). V dropped 1 base and J dropped 2 bases, with 12 bases sitting between them. Germline assignment: CDR1 SNHLY and CDR2 FYNNEI. This CDR3 has 15 residues. The CDR3 nucleotides read TGTGCCAGCAGTGAAGGCGGGGGCCTACCCTACGAGCAGTACTTC. Translating it yields CASSEGGGLPYEQYF.

This clone was counted a few times. The rearrangement joins TRBV9 to TRBJ1-2, with D unclear. The CDR3 is made up of 15 amino acids. V lost 0 bases to trimming and J lost 2 bases, with 11 bases between them. Germline loops: CDR1 SGDLS, CDR2 YYNGEE. The CDR3 region has the DNA TGTGCCAGCAGCGTAGACGGCGGGGTGAACTATGGCTACACCTTC. This sequence encodes CASSVDGGVNYGYTF. The complete variable domain, with remaining parts taken from reference TRBV9 and TRBJ1-2, reads DSGVTQTPKHLITATGQRVTLRCSPRSGDLSVYWYQQSLDQGLQFLIQYYNGEERAKGNILERFSAQQFPDLHSELNLSSLELGDSALYFCASSVDGGVNYGYTFGSGTRLTVV.

The sample holds a few counts of this clone. With a much larger clone just one base away, this may be a read error. The same CDR3 can be traced to other DNA sequences in this sample. The V call is TRBV2, the J call TRBJ2-7; possibly TRBD1 for D (6 bases). From germline, CDR1 is SNHLY and CDR2 FYNNEI. This CDR3 spans 13 amino acids. V lost 6 bases, J lost 3 bases, and 12 bases lay in between. The CDR3 region has the DNA TGTGCCAGCAGCGGGGACAATGTCTACGAGCAGTACTTC. It codes for CASSGDNVYEQYF.

In this sample, this clone turned up a few times. The gene calls are TRBV4-3 and TRBJ2-1; possibly TRBD2 for D (5 bases). Between the trimmed V and J ends, which lost 0 bases and 7 bases, there was a span of 10 bases. Germline V CDR1 and CDR2: LGHNA, YSLEER. The length of the CDR3 is 14 residues. The CDR3 loop is CASSQEVRRNEQFF. CDR3 nucleotide sequence: TGCGCCAGCAGCCAAGAGGTTCGGAGGAATGAGCAGTTCTTC.

Concerning this clone: At one boundary the junction diverges from the germline segment, which might be a read error. J is TRBJ1-5 and V is TRBV6-1, with 9 bases that match TRBD1. Germline loops: CDR1 MNHNS, CDR2 SASEGT. CDR3 length: 12 amino acids. CDR3 coding DNA: TGTGCCAGCAGTGAGTTACAGGGGGCTTCGGATTTT. Protein product: CASSELQGASDF.

V gene TRBV2 combines with J gene TRBJ2-5; 8 nucleotides agree with TRBD2. The germline gives CDR1 SNHLY, CDR2 FYNNEI. Losses at the gene ends were 6 bases for V and 3 bases for J; bases not matched to a gene: 6. This CDR3 region has 14 residues. This chain's CDR3 is CASSALLAEETQYF. The CDR3 DNA sequence: TGTGCCAGCAGCGCCCTACTAGCGGAAGAGACCCAGTACTTC.

This clone was counted a few times. The V call is TRBV2, the J call TRBJ2-7, with D possibly TRBD1 on 5 matching bases. The CDR3 sequence is 14 residues long. Trimming removed 4 bases at V and 3 bases at J, with 13 bases between. Germline assignment: CDR1 SNHLY and CDR2 FYNNEI. The CDR3, as DNA: TGTGCCAGCAGTGTCCTCAGGGTAGACTACGAGCAGTACTTC. This translates into CASSVLRVDYEQYF.

A few counts support this clone. The chain has TRBV5-4 and TRBJ2-5; 14 positions match TRBD2. Germline V lookup: CDR1 SGHNT, CDR2 YYREEE (reference sequence). CDR3 length: 15 residues. V was pared by 4 bases and J by 5 bases, with 4 bases of the junction left unmatched. CDR3: CASSNGLAGGETQYF. In nucleotides, the CDR3 is TGTGCCAGCAGCAACGGACTAGCGGGGGGTGAGACCCAGTACTTC.